This TCR beta chain originates from a study of blood T cell repertoires in COVID-19. Per the authors' pipeline: Reference gene primer amplification gave nucleated cell count estimates. The table came from immunoSEQ multiplex PCR; TCRdb's copy has only in-frame clones and leaves some out. For V, J and clone size, that table is used; D and trimming come from the DNA. In the table there are about 380,000 clones, over 75% of which are singletons. In assigning cohorts, the study relied on participant-reported clinical history. Donors of Cohort 3 who recovered were those that had two negative PCRs, clearance, or symptom resolution. The J segment lost 7 bases and the V segment lost 5 bases, leaving 7 bases of the junction unmatched. The CDR3 runs to 15 residues. CDR1 SGHVT and CDR2 SQSDAQ come from the germline V gene.

The sequenced sample consisted of PBMCs or T cells enriched from blood (not recorded which). The clonotype was recovered from a man aged 30-40 years who had recovered from COVID-19. The chain recombines TRBV7-4 with TRBJ1-6; 8 nucleotides line up with TRBD1. CDR3 loop: CASSAGQAVNSPLHF. The CDR3 bases are TGTGCCAGCAGCGCGGGACAGGCCGTGAATTCACCCCTCCACTTT.